These 7 T cell receptor beta chains share one sample of origin, sequenced in a study of shared clonotypes between healthy human individuals. This table comes from immunoSEQ multiplex PCR, and its TCRdb copy is limited to in-frame clones, with some not included. This table holds approximately 600,000 clones, approximately 95% found once. CD45RO negativity and positive selection for CCR7 defined naive CD8 cells, a population that excluded terminally differentiated effector memory CD45RA+ cells. The source material was naive CD8+ T cells sorted from blood. Every receptor here comes from a woman in her 30s in good health.

The rearrangement uses TRBV4-3 and TRBJ2-2; D remains ambiguous. The CDR3 spans 13 residues. V was clipped by 3 bases and J by 0 bases, with 2 bases between them. CDR1 and CDR2 (germline): LGHNA, YSLEER. CDR3 bases: TGCGCCAGCAGCCAGACGAACACCGGGGAGCTGTTTTTT. Translated: CASSQTNTGELFF.

A note on this clone: Other DNA sequences in the sample encode the same CDR3. The chain couples TRBV28 to TRBJ1-5; possibly TRBD1 for D (5 bases). Trimming stripped 6 bases from V and 0 bases from J, with 9 bases between. Germline V CDR1 and CDR2: MDHEN, SYDVKM. This CDR3 is built from 14 residues. CDR3: CASRRGYSNQPQHF. In nucleotides, the CDR3 is TGTGCCAGCAGGCGGGGCTATAGCAATCAGCCCCAGCATTTT.

The chain has TRBV6-5 and TRBJ1-1, with D possibly TRBD1 on 6 matching bases. The CDR3 sequence is 13 residues long. Germline V gene sequence: CDR1 MNHEY, CDR2 SVGAGI. V was shortened by 7 bases and J by 1 base, with 10 bases between the two germline ends. The CDR3 region has the DNA TGTGCCAGCACCGCGACAGGGAACACTGAAGCTTTCTTT. This codes for CASTATGNTEAFF.

This chain connects TRBV25-1 to TRBJ2-1, with D possibly TRBD2 on 6 matching bases. CDR1 is MGHDK, CDR2 SYGVNS, per germline. This CDR3 contains 16 residues. V lost 7 bases and J lost 5, with 21 bases in between. The CDR3 reads CASTRAKVAEDNEQFF. In nucleotides, the CDR3 is TGTGCCAGCACCCGCGCTAAGGTAGCGGAAGACAATGAGCAGTTCTTC.

The chain recombines TRBV4-1 with TRBJ2-3, with D unresolved. This CDR3 comprises 14 residues. Trimming stripped 3 bases from V and 6 bases from J, with 13 bases between. Germline-derived CDR1 and CDR2 are MGHRA and YSYEKL. As DNA, the CDR3 is TGCGCCAGCAGCCACCCCCCCGAGGCCGATACGCAGTATTTT. Translated: CASSHPPEADTQYF.

The V gene is TRBV6-1, the J gene TRBJ1-4; D gene uncertain. CDR3 length equals 15 residues. In germline, CDR1 is MNHNS, CDR2 SASEGT. V was shortened by 2 bases and J by 4 bases, with 11 bases between the two germline ends. CDR3 sequence (DNA): TGTGCCAGCAGTGAAACCCCGTATTATAATGAAAAACTGTTTTTT. Translated: CASSETPYYNEKLFF.

The rearrangement joins TRBV30 to TRBJ2-7; possibly TRBD1 or TRBD2 for D (5 bases each). The V and J ends lost 5 bases and 2 bases respectively, with 13 bases between them. The CDR3 runs 13 residues. Germline V gene sequence: CDR1 GTSNPN, CDR2 SVGIG (reference sequence). In DNA, the CDR3 is TGTGCCTGGGGTCGGGACGGTCCCTACGAGCAGTACTTC. This translates into CAWGRDGPYEQYF.